Below, one T cell receptor (beta chain) is given with its context. This record comes from a study of blood T cell repertoires in COVID-19. CDR1 is MNHEY and CDR2 is SMNVEV in the germline V gene (reference sequence). The CDR3 is made up of 11 amino acids. The V end lost 8 bases, the J end lost 10 bases, and 11 bases lay between the germline ends. The table came from immunoSEQ multiplex PCR; TCRdb's copy has only in-frame clones and leaves some out. This table has some 340,000 clones, approximately 90% appearing once. The genes are TRBV27 and TRBJ1-4, with D unresolved. The receptor was isolated from a woman in her 30s who had been exposed to COVID-19. Sequencing was done on a sample of PBMCs or T cells enriched from blood (not recorded which). The CDR3 loop reads CASLSAGKLFF. DNA for the CDR3: TGTGCCAGCCTATCGGCGGGAAAACTGTTTTTT.